This T cell receptor (beta chain) comes out of a study of shared clonotypes between healthy human individuals. TCRdb's table, derived via immunoSEQ multiplex PCR, lists solely in-frame clones and lacks some. The sample consists of approximately 740,000 clones, 92% of them appearing once. A single count supports this clone. Cells designated naive CD8 were CD45RO-negative and were positively selected for CCR7, with terminally differentiated effector memory CD45RA+ cells excluded. There were no recent acute infections or vaccinations among the donors, who were healthy HIV-negative adults. The specimen was naive CD8+ T cells sorted from blood. The source is a man aged 25 to 40 in good health.

CDR3 coding DNA: TGTGCCAGCGGCCCCCGCCCCCAAGCGGGACGTGAGCAGTTCTTC. Amino acids: CASGPRPQAGREQFF. The J gene is TRBJ2-1, the V gene TRBV7-2; TRBD2 matches at 7 bases. The germline gives CDR1 SGHTA, CDR2 FQGNSA. The V and J ends lost 8 bases and 9 bases, in that order; junction bases with no gene match: 16. The CDR3 has 15 residues.